The source of this T cell receptor beta chain is a study of T-cell reconstitution after alpha-beta-depleted transplantation in children. This CDR3 region has 17 residues. Germline lookup yields CDR1 SGHTA and CDR2 FQGNSA. With 3 bases clipped from V and 7 bases from J, the junction kept 11 bases outside the gene matches. This sample's TCRbeta library carried unique molecular identifier barcodes. In TCRdb, the PCR reads were re-called with MiXCR into one record per CDR3 protein. The profile shows about 610,000 distinct CDR3 sequences, 10% of them singletons. The sequence was collected from a human donor who donated a stem cell graft to a child with acute myeloid leukemia. The V and J genes are TRBV7-2 and TRBJ2-4, with 11 bases fitting TRBD2. The sample consisted of PBMCs from the stem cell graft donor, taken from the stem cell graft. The CDR3 DNA sequence: TGTGCCAGCAGCTTTGGACTAGCGGGCTCTACTCAGAACATTCAGTACTTC. The encoded protein is CASSFGLAGSTQNIQYF.